The T cell receptor (beta chain) under discussion was sequenced for a study of long-term antiretroviral therapy in people with HIV. Survey level was the resolution at which the v3.0 immunoSEQ assay ran. This table comes from immunoSEQ multiplex PCR, and its TCRdb copy is limited to in-frame clones, with some not included. The data hold around 26,000 clones, with 76% observed a single time. The V gene's germline CDR1 is SEHNR and CDR2 FQNEAQ (reference sequence). The germline V and J ends were trimmed by 1 base and 6 bases, with 18 bases remaining between them. CDR3 length: 16 amino acids. Sequencing used unsorted PBMCs, obtained 1.1 years before starting antiretroviral therapy. The V and J genes are TRBV7-9 and TRBJ1-1; D possibly corresponds to TRBD1 (6 bases). The TCR sequence derives from a woman aged 35 to 49 with HIV. The CDR3 sequence is CASSLVDGQRGAEAFF. The CDR3 DNA is TGTGCCAGCAGCTTAGTGGACGGACAGCGGGGGGCTGAAGCTTTCTTT.